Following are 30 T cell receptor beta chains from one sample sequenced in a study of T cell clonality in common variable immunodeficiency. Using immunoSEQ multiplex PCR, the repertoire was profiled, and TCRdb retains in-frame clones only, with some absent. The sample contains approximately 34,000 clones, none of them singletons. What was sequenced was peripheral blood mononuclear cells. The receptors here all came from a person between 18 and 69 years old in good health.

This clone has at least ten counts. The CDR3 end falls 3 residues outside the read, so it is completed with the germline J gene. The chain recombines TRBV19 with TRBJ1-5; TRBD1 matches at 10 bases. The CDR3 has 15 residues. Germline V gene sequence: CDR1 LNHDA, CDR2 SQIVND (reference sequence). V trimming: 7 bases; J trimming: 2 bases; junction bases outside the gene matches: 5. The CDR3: CASIDGTGGNQPQHF. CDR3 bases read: TGTGCCAGTATTGATGGGACAGGGGGCAATCAGCCC.

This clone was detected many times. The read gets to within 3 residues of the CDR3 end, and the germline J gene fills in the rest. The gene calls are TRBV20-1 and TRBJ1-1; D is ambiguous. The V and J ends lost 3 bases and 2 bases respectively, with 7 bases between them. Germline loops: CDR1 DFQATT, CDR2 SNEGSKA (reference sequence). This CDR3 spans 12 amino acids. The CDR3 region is CSASSVNTEAFF. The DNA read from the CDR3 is TGCAGTGCTAGTAGTGTTAACACTGAA.

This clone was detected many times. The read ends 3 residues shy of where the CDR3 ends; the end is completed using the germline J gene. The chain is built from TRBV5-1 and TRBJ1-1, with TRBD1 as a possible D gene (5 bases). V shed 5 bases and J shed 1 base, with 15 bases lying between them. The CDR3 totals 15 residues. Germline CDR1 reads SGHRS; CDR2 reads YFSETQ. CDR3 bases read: TGCGCCAGCAGTTATTCCGGGCAGGGGAACACTGAA. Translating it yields CASSYSGQGNTE. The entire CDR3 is CASSYSGQGNTEAFF. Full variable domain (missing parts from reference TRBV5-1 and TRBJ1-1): KAGVTQTPRYLIKTRGQQVTLSCSPISGHRSVSWYQQTPGQGLQFLFEYFSETQRNKGNFPGRFSGRQFSNSRSEMNVSTLELGDSALYLCASSYSGQGNTEAFFGQGTRLTVV.

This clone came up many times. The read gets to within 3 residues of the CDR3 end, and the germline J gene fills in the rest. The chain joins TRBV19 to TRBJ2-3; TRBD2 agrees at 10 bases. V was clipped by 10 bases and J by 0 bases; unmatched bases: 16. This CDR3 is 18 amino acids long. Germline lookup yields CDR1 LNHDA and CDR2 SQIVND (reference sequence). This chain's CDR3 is CATIGVAGGSSSTDTQYF. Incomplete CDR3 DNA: TGTGCCACCATAGGAGTAGCGGGGGGTTCTTCTAGCACAGATACG.

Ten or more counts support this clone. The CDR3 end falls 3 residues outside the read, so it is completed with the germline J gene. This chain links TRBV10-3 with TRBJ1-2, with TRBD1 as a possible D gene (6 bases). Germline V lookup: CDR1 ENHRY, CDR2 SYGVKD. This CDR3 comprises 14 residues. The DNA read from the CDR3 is TGTGCCATCAGTGAGTCGAACAGGGTAGGAGGC. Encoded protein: CAISESNRVGG. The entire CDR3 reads CAISESNRVGGYTF.

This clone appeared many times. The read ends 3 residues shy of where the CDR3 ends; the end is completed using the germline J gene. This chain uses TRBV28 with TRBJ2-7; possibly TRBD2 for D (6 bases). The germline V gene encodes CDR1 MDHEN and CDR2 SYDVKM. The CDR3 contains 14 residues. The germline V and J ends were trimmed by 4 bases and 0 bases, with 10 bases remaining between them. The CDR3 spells CASSSGERSYEQYF. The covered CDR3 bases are TGTGCCAGCAGTTCGGGGGAACGCTCCTACGAG.

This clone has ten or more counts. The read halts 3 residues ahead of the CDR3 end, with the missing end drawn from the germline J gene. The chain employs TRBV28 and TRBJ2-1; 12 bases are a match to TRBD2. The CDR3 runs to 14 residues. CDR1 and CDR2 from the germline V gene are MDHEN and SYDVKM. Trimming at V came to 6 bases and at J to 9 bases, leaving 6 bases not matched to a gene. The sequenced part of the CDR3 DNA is TGTGCCAGCAGGGGACTAGCGGGTCAGGGTGAG. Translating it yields CASRGLAGQGE. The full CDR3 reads CASRGLAGQGEQFF.

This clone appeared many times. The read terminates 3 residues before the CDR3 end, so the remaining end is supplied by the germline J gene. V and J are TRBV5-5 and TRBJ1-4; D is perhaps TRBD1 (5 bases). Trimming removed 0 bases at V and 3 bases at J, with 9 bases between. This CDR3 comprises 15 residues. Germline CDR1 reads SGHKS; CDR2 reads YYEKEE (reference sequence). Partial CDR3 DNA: TGTGCCAGCAGCTTGGACCCAGGGCCTAATGAAAAA. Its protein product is CASSLDPGPNEK. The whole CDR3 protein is CASSLDPGPNEKLFF.

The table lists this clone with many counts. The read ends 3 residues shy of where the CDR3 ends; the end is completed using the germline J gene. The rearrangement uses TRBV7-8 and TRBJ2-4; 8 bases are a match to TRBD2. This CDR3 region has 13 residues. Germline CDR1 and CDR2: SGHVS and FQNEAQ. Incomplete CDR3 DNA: TGTGCCAGCAGTTATGAATCCAGCGGGGGT. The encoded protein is CASSYESSGG. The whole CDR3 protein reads CASSYESSGGQYF.

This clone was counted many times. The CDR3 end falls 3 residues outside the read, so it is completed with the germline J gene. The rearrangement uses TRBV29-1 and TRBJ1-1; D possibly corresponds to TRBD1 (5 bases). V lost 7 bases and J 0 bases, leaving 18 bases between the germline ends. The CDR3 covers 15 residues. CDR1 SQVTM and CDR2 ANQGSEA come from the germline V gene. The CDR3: CSGTQTVFLNTEAFF. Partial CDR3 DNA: TGCAGCGGAACACAGACAGTTTTTCTGAACACTGAA.

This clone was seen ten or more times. This CDR3 reads CASYSRGRSSYNEQFF. The covered CDR3 bases are TGTGCCAGCTATTCTAGGGGTCGGAGCTCCTACAATGAG. The chain combines TRBV28 with TRBJ2-1; possibly TRBD1 for D (5 bases). The DNA ends 3 residues before the CDR3 does, and the rest of the CDR3 is filled in from the germline J gene. The CDR3 totals 16 residues. Germline V lookup: CDR1 MDHEN, CDR2 SYDVKM. The V and J ends lost 8 bases and 0 bases respectively, with 17 bases between them.

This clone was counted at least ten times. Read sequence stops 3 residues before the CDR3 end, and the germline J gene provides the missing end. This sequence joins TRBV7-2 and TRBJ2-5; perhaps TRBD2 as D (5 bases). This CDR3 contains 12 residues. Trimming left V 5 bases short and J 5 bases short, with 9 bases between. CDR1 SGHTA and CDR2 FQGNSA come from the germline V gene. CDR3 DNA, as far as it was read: TGTGCCAGCAGCCCGGGGTTGGAGACC. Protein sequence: CASSPGLET. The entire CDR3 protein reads CASSPGLETQYF.

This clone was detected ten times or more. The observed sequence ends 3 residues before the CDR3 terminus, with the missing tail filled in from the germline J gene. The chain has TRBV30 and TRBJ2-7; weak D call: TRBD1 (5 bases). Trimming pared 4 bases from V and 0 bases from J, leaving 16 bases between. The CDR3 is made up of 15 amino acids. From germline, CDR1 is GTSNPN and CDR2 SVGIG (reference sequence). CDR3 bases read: TGTGCCTGGACCCTAGGTAGGGGAACCTCCTACGAG. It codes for CAWTLGRGTSYE. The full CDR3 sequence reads CAWTLGRGTSYEQYF.

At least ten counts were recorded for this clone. CDR3 region: CASSPLQDWQPQHF. The sequenced part of the CDR3 DNA is TGTGCCAGCTCACCTCTGCAGGATTGGCAGCCC. This rearrangement joins TRBV18 to TRBJ1-5, with D hard to call. The read halts 3 residues ahead of the CDR3 end, with the missing end drawn from the germline J gene. CDR3 size: 14 residues. Trimming took 3 bases from V and 7 from J, leaving 13 bases between them. CDR1 is KGHSH and CDR2 is LQKENI in the germline V gene.

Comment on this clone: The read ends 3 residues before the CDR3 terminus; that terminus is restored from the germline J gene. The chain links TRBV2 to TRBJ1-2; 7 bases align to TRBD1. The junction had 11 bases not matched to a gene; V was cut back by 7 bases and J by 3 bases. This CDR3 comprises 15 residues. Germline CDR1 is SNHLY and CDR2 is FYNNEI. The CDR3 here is CASILEQGSYYGYTF. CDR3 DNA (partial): TGTGCCAGCATCCTCGAACAGGGGTCTTACTATGGC. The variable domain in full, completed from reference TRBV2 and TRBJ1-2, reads EPEVTQTPSHQVTQMGQEVILRCVPISNHLYFYWYRQILGQKVEFLVSFYNNEISEKSEIFDDQFSVERPDGSNFTLKIRSTKLEDSAMYFCASILEQGSYYGYTFGSGTRLTVV.

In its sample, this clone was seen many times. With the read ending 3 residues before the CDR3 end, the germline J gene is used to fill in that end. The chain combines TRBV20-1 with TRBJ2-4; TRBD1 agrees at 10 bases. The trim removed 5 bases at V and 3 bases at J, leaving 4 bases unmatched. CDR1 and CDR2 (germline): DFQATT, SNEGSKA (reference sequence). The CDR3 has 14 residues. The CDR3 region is CSAGQGGYKNIQYF. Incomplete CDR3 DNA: TGCAGTGCTGGACAGGGGGGCTACAAAAACATT.

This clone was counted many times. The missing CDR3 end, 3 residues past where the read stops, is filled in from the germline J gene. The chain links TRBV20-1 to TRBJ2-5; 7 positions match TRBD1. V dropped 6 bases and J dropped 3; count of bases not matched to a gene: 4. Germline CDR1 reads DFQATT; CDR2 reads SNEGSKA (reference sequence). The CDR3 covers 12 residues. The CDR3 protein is CSARDREETQYF. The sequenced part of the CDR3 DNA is TGCAGTGCGAGGGACAGAGAAGAGACC.

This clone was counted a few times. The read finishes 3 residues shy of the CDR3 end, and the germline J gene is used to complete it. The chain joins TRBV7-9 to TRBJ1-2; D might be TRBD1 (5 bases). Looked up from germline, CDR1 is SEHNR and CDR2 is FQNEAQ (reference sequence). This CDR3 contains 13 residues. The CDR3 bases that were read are TGTGCCAGCTTGCGGGACTCCTACAATGAC. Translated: CASLRDSYND. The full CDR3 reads CASLRDSYNDYTF.

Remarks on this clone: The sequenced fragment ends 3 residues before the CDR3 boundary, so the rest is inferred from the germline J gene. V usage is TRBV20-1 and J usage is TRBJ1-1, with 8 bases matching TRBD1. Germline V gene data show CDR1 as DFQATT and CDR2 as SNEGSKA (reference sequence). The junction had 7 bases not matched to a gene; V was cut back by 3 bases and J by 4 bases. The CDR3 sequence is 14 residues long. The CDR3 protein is CSARRTGRGTEAFF. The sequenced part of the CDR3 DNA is TGCAGTGCTAGGCGGACAGGGAGGGGCACTGAA.

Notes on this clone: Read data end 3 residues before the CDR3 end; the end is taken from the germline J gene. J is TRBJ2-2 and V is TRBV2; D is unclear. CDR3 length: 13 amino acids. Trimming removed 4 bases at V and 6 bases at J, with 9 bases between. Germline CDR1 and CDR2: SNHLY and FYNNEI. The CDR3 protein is CASSVSVPGELFF. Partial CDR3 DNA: TGTGCCAGCAGTGTCTCAGTTCCCGGGGAG.

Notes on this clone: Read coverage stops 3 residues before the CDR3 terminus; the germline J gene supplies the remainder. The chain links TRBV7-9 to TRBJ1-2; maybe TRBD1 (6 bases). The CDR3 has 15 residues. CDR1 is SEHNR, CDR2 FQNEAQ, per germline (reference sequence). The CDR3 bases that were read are TGTGCCAGCAGCTTAGCTGGGGGCGCTCGGAATGAC. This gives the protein CASSLAGGARND. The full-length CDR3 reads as CASSLAGGARNDYTF.

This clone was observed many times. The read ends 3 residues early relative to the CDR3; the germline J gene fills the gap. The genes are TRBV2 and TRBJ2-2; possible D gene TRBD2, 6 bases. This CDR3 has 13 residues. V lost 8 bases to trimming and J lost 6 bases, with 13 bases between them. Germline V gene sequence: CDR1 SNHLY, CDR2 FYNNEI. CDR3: CASDTSPSGELFF. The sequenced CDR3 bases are TGTGCCAGCGATACTAGCCCATCCGGGGAG.

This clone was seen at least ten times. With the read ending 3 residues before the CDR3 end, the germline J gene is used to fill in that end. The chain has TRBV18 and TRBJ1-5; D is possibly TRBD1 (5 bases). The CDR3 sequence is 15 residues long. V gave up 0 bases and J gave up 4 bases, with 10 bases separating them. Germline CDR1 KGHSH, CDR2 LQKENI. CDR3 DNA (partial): TGTGCCAGCTCACCACCAGGGGCGGTTAATCAGCCC. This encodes CASSPPGAVNQP. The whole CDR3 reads CASSPPGAVNQPQHF.

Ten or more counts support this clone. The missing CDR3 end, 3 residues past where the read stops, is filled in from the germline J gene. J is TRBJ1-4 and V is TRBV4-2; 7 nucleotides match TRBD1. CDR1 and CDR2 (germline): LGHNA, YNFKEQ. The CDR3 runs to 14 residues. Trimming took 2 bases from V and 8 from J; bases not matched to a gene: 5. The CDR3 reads CASSQRQGGEKLFF. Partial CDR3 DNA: TGTGCCAGCAGCCAACGACAGGGAGGAGAAAAA.

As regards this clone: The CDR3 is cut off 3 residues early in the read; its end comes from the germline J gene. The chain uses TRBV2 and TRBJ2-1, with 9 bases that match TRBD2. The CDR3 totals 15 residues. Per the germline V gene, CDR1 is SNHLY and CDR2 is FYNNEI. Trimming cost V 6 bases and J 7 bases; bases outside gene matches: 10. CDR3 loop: CASRPRIAGENEQFF. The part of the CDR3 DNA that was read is TGTGCCAGCAGACCCCGGATAGCGGGAGAGAATGAG.

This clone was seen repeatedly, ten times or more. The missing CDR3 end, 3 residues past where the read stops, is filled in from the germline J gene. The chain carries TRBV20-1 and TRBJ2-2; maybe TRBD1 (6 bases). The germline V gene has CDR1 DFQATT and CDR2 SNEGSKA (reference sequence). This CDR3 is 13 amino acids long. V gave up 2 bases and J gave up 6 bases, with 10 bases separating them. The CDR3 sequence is CSARTDRSGELFF. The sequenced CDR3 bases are TGCAGTGCTAGAACCGACAGGTCCGGGGAG.

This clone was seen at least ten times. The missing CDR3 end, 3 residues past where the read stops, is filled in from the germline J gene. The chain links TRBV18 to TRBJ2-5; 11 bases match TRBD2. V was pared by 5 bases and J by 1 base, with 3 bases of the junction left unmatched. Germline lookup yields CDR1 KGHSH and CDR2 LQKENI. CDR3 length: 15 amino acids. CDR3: CASSAGLAVQETQYF. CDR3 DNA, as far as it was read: TGTGCCAGCTCAGCGGGACTAGCGGTCCAAGAGACC.

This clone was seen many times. The CDR3 here is CSARYRVGIYNEQFF. The CDR3 DNA, read in part, is TGCAGTGCCCGCTACAGGGTCGGGATTTACAATGAG. The rearrangement links TRBV20-1 to TRBJ2-1; possible D gene TRBD1, 6 bases. The read stops 3 residues short of the end of the CDR3; the missing end is completed from the germline J gene. This CDR3 has 15 amino acids. V was pared by 6 bases and J by 4 bases, with 19 bases between. Germline V CDR1 and CDR2: DFQATT, SNEGSKA (reference sequence).

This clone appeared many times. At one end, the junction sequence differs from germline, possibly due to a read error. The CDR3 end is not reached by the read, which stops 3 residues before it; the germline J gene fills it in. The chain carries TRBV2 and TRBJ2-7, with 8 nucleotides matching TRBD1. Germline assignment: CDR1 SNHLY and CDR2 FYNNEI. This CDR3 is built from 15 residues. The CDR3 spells CASREGTGPSYEQYF. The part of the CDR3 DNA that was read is TGTGCCAGCAGGGAAGGGACAGGTCCCTCCTACGAG. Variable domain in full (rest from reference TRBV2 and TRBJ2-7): EPEVTQTPSHQVTQMGQEVILRCVPISNHLYFYWYRQILGQKVEFLVSFYNNEISEKSEIFDDQFSVERPDGSNFTLKIRSTKLEDSAMYFCASREGTGPSYEQYFGPGTRLTVT.

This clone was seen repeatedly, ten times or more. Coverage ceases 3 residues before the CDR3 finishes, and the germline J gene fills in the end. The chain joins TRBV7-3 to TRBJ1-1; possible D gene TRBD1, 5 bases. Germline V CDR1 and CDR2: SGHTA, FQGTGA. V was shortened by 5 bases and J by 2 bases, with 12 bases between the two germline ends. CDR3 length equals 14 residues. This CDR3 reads CASSPEGSNTEAFF. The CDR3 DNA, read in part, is TGTGCCAGCAGCCCCGAGGGGTCCAACACTGAA.